These 11 T cell receptor beta chains originate from one sample sequenced in a study of tumor and adjacent non-tumor tissue in lung cancer (dated by TCRdb to 2016 to 2019). The library was built by means of multiplex PCR. The instrument given in TCRdb is Illumina HiSeq 2500. TCRbeta libraries were constructed through three rounds of nested PCR with primers (Table S4) according to protocols adapted from ARM-PCR. TCRdb took the public reads, trimmed them with fastp at Q25, ran MiXCR for clone calling and kept in-frame beta chains. Rows matching on CDR3 protein sequence are summarized as one entry with the most common DNA and genes. The sample table holds 60,000 to 85,000 distinct CDR3 sequences, of which 60% to 75% were seen once. Roughly 27% of the sample goes to the ten largest clones. RNA was isolated from bulk, unsorted tissue, and RNA quality was assessed with a NanoDrop ND-1000 and an Agilent 2100.

The sequenced sample consisted of lung tumor tissue. These receptors all stem from a man aged 60 to 75 with non-small cell lung cancer.

In the case of this clonotype: Germline and junction disagree at one end, which may indicate a read error. The chain links TRBV5-1 to TRBJ2-5; 9 bases map to TRBD1. CDR1 and CDR2 (germline): SGHRS, YFSETQ. The CDR3 consists of 15 residues. This CDR3 reads CASGLEQGARESQYF. For the CDR3, the DNA is TGCGCCAGCGGCTTGGAACAGGGGGCGCGGGAGAGCCAGTACTTC.

Note on this clonotype: Mismatch with germline at one junction end may stem from a read error. The chain has TRBV5-5 and TRBJ1-1, with unresolved D. The CDR3 covers 16 residues. Germline V gives CDR1 SGHKS, CDR2 YYEKEE (reference sequence). CDR3 sequence: CASSGDSGSMNTEPFF. In DNA, the CDR3 is TGTGCCAGCAGCGGAGATTCTGGGAGCATGAACACTGAACCTTTCTTT.

This clonotype was seen more than once but under ten times. The chain uses TRBV7-9 and TRBJ2-7, with 10 bases identical to TRBD2. V dropped 1 base and J dropped 4; count of bases not matched to a gene: 16. Germline lookup yields CDR1 SEHNR and CDR2 FQNEAQ (reference sequence). This CDR3 contains 19 residues. The CDR3 is CASSLETGLASYTSYEQYF. Written as DNA, the CDR3 is TGTGCCAGCAGCTTAGAGACGGGACTAGCGAGCTATACATCTTACGAGCAGTACTTC.

This clonotype has just a few counts. The chain combines TRBV6-5 with TRBJ2-7; D is uncertain. This CDR3 spans 15 amino acids. V gave up 0 bases and J gave up 6 bases, with 15 bases separating them. Germline assignment: CDR1 MNHEY and CDR2 SVGAGI. DNA for the CDR3: TGTGCCAGCAGTTACTCGTGGCTGGAGACTGCCGAGCAGTACTTC. Translating gives CASSYSWLETAEQYF.

The rearrangement links TRBV20-1 to TRBJ2-1; TRBD2 agrees at 14 bases. V lost 5 bases and J lost 5; bases outside the gene matches: 8. CDR3 length: 16 amino acids. Looked up from germline, CDR1 is DFQATT and CDR2 is SNEGSKA (reference sequence). The CDR3 bases are TGCAGTGCTGGACTAGCGGGAGGTGCTTCCCACAATGAGCAGTTCTTC. This encodes CSAGLAGGASHNEQFF.

A word on this clonotype: The conserved final phenylalanine or tryptophan is absent from the CDR3, which likely points to a read error. Because the CDR3's place on the DNA is in doubt, the DNA is left out and the CDR3 is given as listed by TCRdb. This sequence joins TRBV29-1 and TRBJ2-7; the D call of TRBD1 is as the table states it, not checked on the DNA. The CDR3 has 12 amino acids, counting both end residues. Germline V gene data show CDR1 as SQVTM and CDR2 as ANQGSEA. CDR3 in amino acids: CSVGTGGYEQHS.

As to this clonotype: An end of the junction differs from the germline gene, which may be a read error. The chain recombines TRBV6-2 or TRBV6-3 with TRBJ2-1; D is unclear. The germline V gene has CDR1 MNHEY and CDR2 SVGEGT. The CDR3 is 14 residues long. The chain's CDR3 is CASSYADGFRVQFF. The DNA for the CDR3 is TGTGCTAGCAGTTATGCCGACGGGTTCCGAGTGCAGTTCTTC.

In this sample, this clonotype turned up a few times. J is TRBJ2-3 and V is TRBV20-1; D gene unclear. Germline values: CDR1 DFQATT, CDR2 SNEGSKA (reference sequence). This CDR3 contains 14 residues. The CDR3 protein is CNALFWAHTDTQYF. CDR3 DNA: TGCAATGCCCTTTTCTGGGCACATACAGATACGCAGTATTTT.

Concerning this clonotype: This is likely a read error, given that the CDR3 carries no conserved phenylalanine or tryptophan at its end. This rearrangement joins TRBV29-1 to TRBJ2-7; TRBD1 matches at 7 bases. The CDR3 has 12 amino acids. Germline-derived CDR1 and CDR2 are SQVTM and ANQGSEA. CDR3 amino acids: CGARQGSYEQYI. CDR3 nucleotides: TGCGGCGCCAGACAGGGTAGCTACGAGCAGTACATC.

Regarding this clonotype: At one of its ends the junction is not consistent with the germline gene, which may arise from a read error. The gene calls are TRBV29-1 and TRBJ2-1; D not resolved. The CDR3 has 11 residues. Germline CDR1 SQVTM, CDR2 ANQGSEA. For the CDR3, the DNA is TGCATCGTGTACACTTACAATGAGCGGTTCTTC. Translating it yields CIVYTYNERFF.

In the case of this clonotype: One junction end does not reproduce the germline sequence, and a read error may be involved. This chain connects TRBV29-1 to TRBJ1-1; D is ambiguous. The V gene's germline CDR1 is SQVTM and CDR2 ANQGSEA. The CDR3 is 14 residues long. CDR3 amino acids: CCVSGTWTGTEAFF. CDR3 DNA sequence: TGCTGCGTTAGCGGTACGTGGACCGGCACTGAAGCTTTCTTT. Full variable domain (outside the CDR3, taken from reference TRBV29-1 and TRBJ1-1): SAVISQKPSRDICQRGTSLTIQCQVDSQVTMMFWYRQQPGQSLTLIATANQGSEATYESGFVIDKFPISRPNLTFSTLTVSNMSPEDSSIYLCCVSGTWTGTEAFFGQGTRLTVV.